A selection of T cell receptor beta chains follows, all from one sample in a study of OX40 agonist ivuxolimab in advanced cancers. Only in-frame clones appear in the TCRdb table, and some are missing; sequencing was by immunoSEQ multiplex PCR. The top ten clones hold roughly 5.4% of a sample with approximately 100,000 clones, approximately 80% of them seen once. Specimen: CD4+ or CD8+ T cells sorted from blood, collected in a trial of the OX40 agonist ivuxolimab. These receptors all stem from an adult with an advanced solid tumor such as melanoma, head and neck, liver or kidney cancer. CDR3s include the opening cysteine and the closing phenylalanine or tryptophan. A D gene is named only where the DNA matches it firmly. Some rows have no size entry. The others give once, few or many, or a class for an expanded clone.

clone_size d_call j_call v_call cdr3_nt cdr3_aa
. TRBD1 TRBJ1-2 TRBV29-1 TGCAGCGCCTACCAACAGGGGTCGTATGGCAGCTATGGCTACACCTTC CSAYQQGSYGSYGYTF
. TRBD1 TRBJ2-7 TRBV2 TGTGCCAGCAGTGTGGGGACAGTGGCGGACGAGCAGTACTTC CASSVGTVADEQYF
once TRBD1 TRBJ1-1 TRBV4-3 TGCGCCAGCAGCCAAGACTACAGGGGCGGGACTGAAGCTTTCTTT CASSQDYRGGTEAFF
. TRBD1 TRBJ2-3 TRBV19 TGTGCCAGTAGTATAGAAGTGACAGGGGTGGGCACAGATACGCAGTATTTT CASSIEVTGVGTDTQYF
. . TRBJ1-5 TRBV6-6 TGTGCCAGCAGTTACTCGGGGGACGGACTCAATCAGCCCCAGCATTTT CASSYSGDGLNQPQHF
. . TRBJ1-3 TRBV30 TGTGCCTGGAGCGTAGCGACCGGGATAAGTTCTGGAAACACCATATATTTT CAWSVATGISSGNTIYF
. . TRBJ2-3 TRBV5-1 TGCGCCAGCAGCTTAGGTGTCGGGGGCCCTCCTAGCACAGATACGCAGTATTTT CASSLGVGGPPSTDTQYF
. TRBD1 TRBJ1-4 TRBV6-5 TGTGCCAGCGGACAGGGGGATAATGAAAAACTGTTTTTT CASGQGDNEKLFF
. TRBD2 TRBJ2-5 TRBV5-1 TGCGCCAGCAGTCCTCGGGAGGCCCAAGAGACCCAGTACTTC CASSPREAQETQYF
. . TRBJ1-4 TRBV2 TGTGCCAGCAGTGAAGGCATCCTTGTGTTTTTT CASSEGILVFF
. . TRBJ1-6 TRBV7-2 TGTGCGATACGGACAGACAATTCACCCCTCCACTTT CAIRTDNSPLHF
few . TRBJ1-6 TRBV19 TGTGCCAGTAAGACGGGCCTCCACTTT CASKTGLHF
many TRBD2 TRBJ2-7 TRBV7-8 TGTGCCAGCAGCTTAGTTGGACTAGCGGTCTTCCCCCACTACGAGCAGTACTTC CASSLVGLAVFPHYEQYF
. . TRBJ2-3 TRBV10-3 TGTGCCATTACAGGGCCTAGCACAGATACGCAGTATTTT CAITGPSTDTQYF
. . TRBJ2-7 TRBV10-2 TGCGCCAGCAGCGAGGGGGCCTACGAGCAGTACTTC CASSEGAYEQYF
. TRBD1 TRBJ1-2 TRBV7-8 TGTGCCAGCAGCCTCAGGGGGCTGGCTGGCTACACCTTC CASSLRGLAGYTF
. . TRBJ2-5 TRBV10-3 TGTGCCACCGGAGGAGGGGGCTGGGAGACCCAGTACTTC CATGGGGWETQYF
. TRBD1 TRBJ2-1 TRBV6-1 TGTGCCAGCAGTGAACTTCAGGGGGCCCTCACCTACAATGAGCAGTTCTTC CASSELQGALTYNEQFF
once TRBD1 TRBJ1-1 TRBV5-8 TGTGCCAGCAGCTTAGACAGGGGGCATGATACTGAAGCTTTCTTT CASSLDRGHDTEAFF
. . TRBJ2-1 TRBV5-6 TGTGCCAGCAGCTTCGGATTGGGCAATGAGCAGTTCTTC CASSFGLGNEQFF
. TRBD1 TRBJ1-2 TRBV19 TGTGCCAGTACTGATCCCCGACAGGGATCGAGATTGAACTATGGCTACACCTTC CASTDPRQGSRLNYGYTF
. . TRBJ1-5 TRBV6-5 TGTGCCAGCAGTTACTCGCGGGGGCAGCGGCAGCCCCAGCATTTT CASSYSRGQRQPQHF
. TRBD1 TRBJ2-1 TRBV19 TGTGCCAGTAGTATCGACAGGGCGCCCGCCAATGAGCAGTTCTTC CASSIDRAPANEQFF
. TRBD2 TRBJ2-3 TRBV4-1 TGCGCCAGCAGCTCACAGCCGGGACTAGCGGGGGGATCCACAGATACGCAGTATTTT CASSSQPGLAGGSTDTQYF
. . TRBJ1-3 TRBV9 TGTGCCAGCAGCGTAGTGGCGGAGTTGACCTCTGGAAACACCATATATTTT CASSVVAELTSGNTIYF
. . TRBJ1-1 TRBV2 TGTGCCAGCCCCCTCAACACTGAAGCTTTCTTT CASPLNTEAFF
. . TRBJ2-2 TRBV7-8 TGTGCCAGCAGCTTATATTCAGCGTTCAACACCGGGGAGCTGTTTTTT CASSLYSAFNTGELFF
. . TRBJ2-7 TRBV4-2 TGTGCCAGCAGCCAAGAAATCGAGATGATAAGACCGTCCGGGGACGAGCAGTACTTC CASSQEIEMIRPSGDEQYF
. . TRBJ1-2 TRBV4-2 TGTGCCAGCAGTGAAGAGGGGGGGCTTGGTGGCTACACCTTC CASSEEGGLGGYTF
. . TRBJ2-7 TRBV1 TGCACCAGCAAGGTGATCATCGGGGGCCCGAATTACGAGCAGTACTTC CTSKVIIGGPNYEQYF
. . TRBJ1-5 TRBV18 TGTGCCAGCTATACCAGGGTGTGTAATCAGCCCCAGCATTTT CASYTRVCNQPQHF
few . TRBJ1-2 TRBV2 TGTGCCAGCAGTGTTGGGGGCGGGAACTATGGCTACACCTTC CASSVGGGNYGYTF
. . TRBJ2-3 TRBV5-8 TGTGCCAGTGTGCTACGGGAGAGCACAGATACGCAGTATTTT CASVLRESTDTQYF
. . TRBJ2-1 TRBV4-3 TGCGCCAGCAGCCAAGATTGGAGCGGGCCGTCCTACAATGAGCAGTTCTTC CASSQDWSGPSYNEQFF
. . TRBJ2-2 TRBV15 TGTGCCACGGGAGAGGCTAACACCGGGGAGCTGTTTTTT CATGEANTGELFF
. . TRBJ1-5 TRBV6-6 TGTGCCAGCAGTTCCGACGGCCCCCAGCCCCAGCATTTT CASSSDGPQPQHF
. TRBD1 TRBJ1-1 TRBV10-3 TGTGCCGGGCAAAGGGGGCAAGGCACTGAAGCTTTCTTT CAGQRGQGTEAFF
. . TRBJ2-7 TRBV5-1 TGCGCCAGCAGCGGGTTGCAGGGGTCCTACGAGCAGTACTTC CASSGLQGSYEQYF
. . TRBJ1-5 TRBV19 TGTGCCAGTACCGACGGATATAGCAATCAGCCCCAGCATTTT CASTDGYSNQPQHF
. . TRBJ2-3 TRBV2 TGTGCCAGCAGTGACCTTTTTAATGGTGCAGATACGCAGTATTTT CASSDLFNGADTQYF
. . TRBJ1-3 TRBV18 TGTGCCAGCTCACCAAGGGCAGGGGCTAGCGGAAACACCATATATTTT CASSPRAGASGNTIYF
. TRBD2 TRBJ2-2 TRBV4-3 TGCGCCAGCAGCCAACTTAGCGGGGGGCAAAACACCGGGGAGCTGTTTTTT CASSQLSGGQNTGELFF
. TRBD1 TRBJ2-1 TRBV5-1 TGCGCCAGCAGCTCCGGGACAGGGGGGCCTAAGGAGCAGTTCTTC CASSSGTGGPKEQFF
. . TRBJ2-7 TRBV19 TGTGCCAGTAAGGCACGGACAGAGAAAAACGAGCAGTACTTC CASKARTEKNEQYF
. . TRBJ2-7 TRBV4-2 TGTGCCAGCAGCCAAGGTGTCTCCCCTTCCTACGAGCAGTACTTC CASSQGVSPSYEQYF
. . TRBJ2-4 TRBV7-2 TGTGCCAGCAGCTTAGGCAAAAACATTCAGTACTTC CASSLGKNIQYF
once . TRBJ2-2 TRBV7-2 TGTGCCAGCAGCTCTCCCATTATTGGGGGGAACACCGGGGAGCTGTTTTTT CASSSPIIGGNTGELFF
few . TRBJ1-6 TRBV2 TGTGCCAGCAGTGGACGGGGGAATTCCCCCCTCCACTTT CASSGRGNSPLHF
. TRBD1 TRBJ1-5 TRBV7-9 TGTGCCAGCAGCTTAGGGGACGGACAGGGAGGCAATCAGCCCCAGCATTTT CASSLGDGQGGNQPQHF
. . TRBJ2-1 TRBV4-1 TGCGCCAGCAGCCAAGACTGGGCTCGAAAGGGCGAGTTCTTC CASSQDWARKGEFF
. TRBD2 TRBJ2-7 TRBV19 TGTGCCAGTAGTATAGCGGGAGGGTCCTACGAGCAGTACTTC CASSIAGGSYEQYF
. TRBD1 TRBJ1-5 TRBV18 TGTGCCAGCTCACGGGGGGACAGGTGGAGCAATCAGCCCCAGCATTTT CASSRGDRWSNQPQHF
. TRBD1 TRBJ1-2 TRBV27 TGTGCCAGCAGTCCTACCGGACAGGGGAACTATGGCTACACCTTC CASSPTGQGNYGYTF